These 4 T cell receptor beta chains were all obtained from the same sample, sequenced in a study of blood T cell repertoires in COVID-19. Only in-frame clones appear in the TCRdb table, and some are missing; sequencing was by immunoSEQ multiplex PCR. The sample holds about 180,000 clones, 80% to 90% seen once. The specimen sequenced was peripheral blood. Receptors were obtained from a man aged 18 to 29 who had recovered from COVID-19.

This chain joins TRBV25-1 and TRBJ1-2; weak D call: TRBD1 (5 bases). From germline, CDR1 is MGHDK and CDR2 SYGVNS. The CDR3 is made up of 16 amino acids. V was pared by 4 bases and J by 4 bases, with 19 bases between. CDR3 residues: CASSGAGGPSRYGYTF. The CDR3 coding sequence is TGTGCCAGCAGTGGGGCGGGGGGTCCCTCCCGCTATGGCTACACCTTC.

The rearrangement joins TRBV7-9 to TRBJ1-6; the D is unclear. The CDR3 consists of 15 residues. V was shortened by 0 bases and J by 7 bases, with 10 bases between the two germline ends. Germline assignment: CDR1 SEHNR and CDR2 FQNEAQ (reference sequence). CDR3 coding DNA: TGTGCCAGCAGCTTAGCGCGTGAGCTAAATTCACCCCTCCACTTT. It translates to CASSLARELNSPLHF.

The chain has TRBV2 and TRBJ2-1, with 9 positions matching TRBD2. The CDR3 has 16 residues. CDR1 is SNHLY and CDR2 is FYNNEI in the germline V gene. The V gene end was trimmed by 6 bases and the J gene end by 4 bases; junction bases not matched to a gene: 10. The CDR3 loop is CASRKREAPLYNEQFF. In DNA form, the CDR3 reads TGTGCCAGCAGGAAGCGGGAGGCCCCTTTATACAATGAGCAGTTCTTC.

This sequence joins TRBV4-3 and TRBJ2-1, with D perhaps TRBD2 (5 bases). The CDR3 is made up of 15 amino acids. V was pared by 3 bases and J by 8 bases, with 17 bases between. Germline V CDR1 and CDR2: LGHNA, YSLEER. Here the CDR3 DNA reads TGCGCCAGCAGCCAGAGCGGTTCCCTGGGCGATGAGCAGTTCTTC. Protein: CASSQSGSLGDEQFF.